The clone carrying this T cell receptor (beta chain) has a count of ten or more. This record comes from a study of T cells after yellow fever vaccination. From germline, CDR1 is SGDLS and CDR2 YYNGEE. The ends were cut back, 7 bases at V and 2 bases at J, with 15 bases in the middle. CDR3 length equals 14 residues. TCRdb re-called the 5' RACE reads through MiXCR, storing one row per CDR3 protein. Among some 600,000 distinct CDR3 sequences listed, 9% to 15% were seen once. This specimen consisted of PBMCs, obtained on the day of the yellow fever booster vaccination. The chain has TRBV9 and TRBJ2-5, with a tentative D call TRBD1 (6 bases). The receptor's source is a man aged 25-45 years who received the YFV17D yellow fever vaccine. For the CDR3, the DNA is TGTGCCAGCTCATGGGCAGGGGAACAAGAGACCCAGTACTTC. This translates into CASSWAGEQETQYF.